The 19 T cell receptor beta chains presented below share a single source sample, sequenced in a study of shared clonotypes between healthy human individuals. Profiling relied on immunoSEQ multiplex PCR, and the TCRdb table lists in-frame clones only, not all of them. This table has millions of clones, around 95% appearing once. The sample comprised naive CD4+ T cells sorted from blood. Regarding subset: CD45RA+ positively selected. The source of these receptors is a man aged 18 to 35 in good health.

The rearrangement links TRBV10-1 to TRBJ2-3, with D perhaps TRBD1 or TRBD2 (6 bases each). The V and J ends lost 3 bases and 6 bases respectively, with 13 bases between them. Germline values: CDR1 WNHNN, CDR2 SYGVQD (reference sequence). This CDR3 region has 14 residues. This chain's CDR3 is CASSERGRGDTQYF. For the CDR3, the DNA is TGCGCCAGCAGTGAACGGGGGCGCGGGGATACGCAGTATTTT.

Points on this clone: Other nucleotide sequences from this sample produce the same CDR3. The chain couples TRBV18 to TRBJ2-2, with 9 nucleotides matching TRBD2. Trimming at V came to 0 bases and at J to 4 bases, leaving 0 bases not matched to a gene. Germline V gene sequence: CDR1 KGHSH, CDR2 LQKENI. The CDR3 consists of 15 residues. The CDR3 nucleotides are TGTGCCAGCTCACCACCTAGCGGGGGCACCGGGGAGCTGTTTTTT. Its translation: CASSPPSGGTGELFF.

J is TRBJ2-2 and V is TRBV9, with TRBD1 identical over 10 bases. Germline V gene lookup returns CDR1 SGDLS and CDR2 YYNGEE. This CDR3 is 15 amino acids long. V was clipped by 2 bases and J by 9 bases; unmatched bases: 7. The CDR3 spells CASSVGQGGVWELFF. The CDR3 DNA reads as TGTGCCAGCAGCGTCGGACAGGGGGGAGTATGGGAGCTGTTTTTT.

As to this clone: This sample also contains other DNA sequences that code for the same CDR3. This chain links TRBV6-1 with TRBJ2-4; 8 bases are shared with TRBD1. The CDR3 is 13 residues long. Trimming cost V 4 bases and J 4 bases; bases outside gene matches: 0. The germline V gene encodes CDR1 MNHNS and CDR2 SASEGT. The CDR3 sequence: CASSGQGKNIQYF. Here the CDR3 DNA reads TGTGCCAGCAGTGGACAGGGGAAAAACATTCAGTACTTC.

The chain has TRBV5-1 and TRBJ2-1; TRBD2 matches at 10 bases. Per germline, CDR1 SGHRS and CDR2 YFSETQ. This CDR3 is built from 15 residues. J lost 8 bases, V lost 4 bases, and 9 bases had no gene match. The CDR3, as DNA: TGCGCCAGCAGCCAGGTCCTAGCGGGAGTTGATGAGCAGTTCTTC. This encodes CASSQVLAGVDEQFF.

The V and J genes are TRBV9 and TRBJ1-4, with D unresolved. Trimming cost V 3 bases and J 0 bases, with 18 bases left between them. Germline lookup yields CDR1 SGDLS and CDR2 YYNGEE. The CDR3 has 18 amino acids. CDR3 coding DNA: TGTGCCAGCAGCGCCCTCGGAGGGTCCATGGCAACTAATGAAAAACTGTTTTTT. Translated: CASSALGGSMATNEKLFF. The full variable domain, with the rest looked up from reference TRBV9 and TRBJ1-4, is DSGVTQTPKHLITATGQRVTLRCSPRSGDLSVYWYQQSLDQGLQFLIQYYNGEERAKGNILERFSAQQFPDLHSELNLSSLELGDSALYFCASSALGGSMATNEKLFFGSGTQLSVL.

This chain links TRBV18 with TRBJ1-3; D is possibly TRBD1 (6 bases). The V and J ends lost 3 bases and 4 bases respectively, with 19 bases between them. CDR1 KGHSH and CDR2 LQKENI come from the germline V gene. The CDR3 extends over 17 amino acids. The CDR3 DNA reads as TGTGCCAGCTCACCCTTTGATTCGGGGGCGCCGGGAAACACCATATATTTT. This translates into CASSPFDSGAPGNTIYF.

In this sample, this clone turned up once. This rearrangement joins TRBV28 to TRBJ2-1; D gene uncertain. Germline V gene data show CDR1 as MDHEN and CDR2 as SYDVKM. Trimming left V 7 bases short and J 0 bases short, with 4 bases between. This CDR3 spans 12 amino acids. CDR3 sequence: CASTGSYNEQFF. The CDR3 nucleotides are TGTGCCAGCACAGGCTCCTACAATGAGCAGTTCTTC.

This clone was seen only once. The chain combines TRBV7-2 with TRBJ1-2; 7 bases line up with TRBD1. The J segment lost 0 bases and the V segment lost 2 bases, leaving 9 bases of the junction unmatched. Germline V CDR1 and CDR2: SGHTA, FQGNSA. The CDR3 has 17 residues. The CDR3 spells CASSLRGPIQTNYGYTF. CDR3 bases: TGTGCCAGCAGCTTAAGGGGGCCGATACAAACTAACTATGGCTACACCTTC.

V usage is TRBV10-1 and J usage is TRBJ2-2, with a tentative D call TRBD1 (6 bases). The germline V gene has CDR1 WNHNN and CDR2 SYGVQD (reference sequence). V shed 3 bases and J shed 2 bases, with 10 bases lying between them. The CDR3 totals 15 residues. For the CDR3, the DNA is TGCGCCAGCAGTGACAGGGGCGACAACACCGGGGAGCTGTTTTTT. Residues: CASSDRGDNTGELFF.

The gene calls are TRBV2 and TRBJ1-1; 7 nucleotides match TRBD1. This CDR3 contains 13 residues. Germline-derived CDR1 and CDR2 are SNHLY and FYNNEI. J was trimmed by 4 bases and V by 6 bases; bases with no gene match: 5. The CDR3 coding sequence is TGTGCCAGCAGGGAGACAGGGATCACTGAAGCTTTCTTT. Its translation: CASRETGITEAFF.

The chain combines TRBV6-1 with TRBJ1-2, with D perhaps TRBD1 (5 bases). The CDR3 spans 15 residues. V was cut by 6 bases and J by 4 bases, with 18 bases left in between. CDR1 MNHNS and CDR2 SASEGT come from the germline V gene. This CDR3 is CASSGDSPDIYGYTF. DNA of the CDR3: TGTGCCAGCAGCGGTGACAGCCCGGACATCTATGGCTACACCTTC.

The chain carries TRBV11-2 and TRBJ2-7; D not certain. The CDR3 contains 12 residues. Germline CDR1 SGHAT, CDR2 FQNNGV. With 5 bases removed from V and 5 bases from J, the gap between germline ends came to 10 bases. CDR3 sequence: CASSPGGHEQYF. The CDR3 DNA reads TGTGCCAGCAGCCCAGGTGGCCACGAGCAGTACTTC.

The rearrangement links TRBV14 to TRBJ2-1, with D possibly being TRBD1 (6 bases). CDR1 SGHDN and CDR2 FVKESK come from the germline V gene. Trimming took 3 bases from V and 6 from J, leaving 15 bases between them. CDR3 length: 15 amino acids. This CDR3 reads CASSHGGSNINEQFF. Here the CDR3 DNA reads TGTGCCAGCAGCCATGGGGGCTCCAATATCAATGAGCAGTTCTTC.

The gene calls are TRBV7-2 and TRBJ2-4; D is uncertain. The CDR3 loop spans 14 amino acids. V was trimmed by 5 bases and J by 13 bases, leaving 21 bases between them. In germline, CDR1 is SGHTA, CDR2 FQGNSA. CDR3 residues: CASSTHALLGMQYF. CDR3 sequence (DNA): TGTGCCAGCAGCACTCACGCCCTGCTAGGGATGCAGTACTTC.

The chain carries TRBV7-3 and TRBJ1-5; no clear D. The CDR3 runs 13 residues. The V end lost 3 bases, the J end lost 3 bases, and 6 bases lay between the germline ends. CDR1 and CDR2 from the germline V gene are SGHTA and FQGTGA. CDR3 region: CASSLENNQPQHF. CDR3 nucleotides: TGTGCCAGCAGCTTGGAAAACAATCAGCCCCAGCATTTT.

The V and J genes are TRBV25-1 and TRBJ2-2; 12 nucleotides align to TRBD1. Germline-derived CDR1 and CDR2 are MGHDK and SYGVNS. The V segment lost 8 bases and the J segment 7 bases; nucleotides outside the gene matches: 14. This CDR3 contains 17 residues. The CDR3 nucleotides read TGTGCCAGCGGCTCAAGTCCCGGGACAGGGGGCCACGGGGAGCTGTTTTTT. This encodes CASGSSPGTGGHGELFF.

The chain uses TRBV15 and TRBJ2-7; 8 positions match TRBD1. The junction had 7 bases not matched to a gene; V was cut back by 6 bases and J by 6 bases. The CDR3 contains 13 residues. Germline V gene lookup returns CDR1 LNHNV and CDR2 YYDKDF (reference sequence). The CDR3 protein is CATRNGTGREQYF. CDR3 nucleotides: TGTGCCACCAGAAACGGGACAGGCCGCGAGCAGTACTTC. Combining the CDR3 with reference TRBV15 and TRBJ2-7 gives the whole variable domain DAMVIQNPRYQVTQFGKPVTLSCSQTLNHNVMYWYQQKSSQAPKLLFHYYDKDFNNEADTPDNFQSRRPNTSFCFLDIRSPGLGDTAMYLCATRNGTGREQYFGPGTRLTVT.

J is TRBJ2-2 and V is TRBV6-5; weak D call: TRBD1 (5 bases). Trimming took off 4 bases at V and 0 bases at J, with 9 bases between the two ends. The germline gives CDR1 MNHEY, CDR2 SVGAGI. CDR3 length: 15 amino acids. DNA of the CDR3: TGTGCCAGCAGTTGGTTAGGGGCGAACACCGGGGAGCTGTTTTTT. Translated: CASSWLGANTGELFF.